This T cell receptor (beta chain) was captured in a study of glioma-infiltrating T cells after dendritic cell vaccination. Sequenced by immunoSEQ multiplex PCR; TCRdb stores in-frame clones only, minus some. This sample has some 73,000 clones, with almost 85% found just once. Blood PBMC samples: pre-vaccination, two weeks post third vaccination, and at tumor progression. This clone was counted a few times. Specimen: blood, collected before dendritic cell vaccination. The TCR originated in a human donor with glioblastoma.

The CDR3: CASSPTGGNQPQHF. CDR3 DNA: TGTGCCAGCAGTCCAACAGGGGGTAATCAGCCCCAGCATTTT. The rearrangement links TRBV6-6 to TRBJ1-5, with 8 positions matching TRBD1. Losses at the gene ends were 5 bases for V and 4 bases for J; bases not matched to a gene: 4. Germline-derived CDR1 and CDR2 are MNHNY and SVGAGI (reference sequence). The CDR3 loop spans 14 amino acids.